Below, one T cell receptor (beta chain) is given with its context. This sample is drawn from a study of T cells expressing NK-cell markers. The CDR3 runs 15 residues. Germline values: CDR1 MNHNS, CDR2 SASEGT. TCRdb reworked the 5' RACE reads into one entry per CDR3 protein, no DNA. This table lists 300,000 to 450,000 distinct CDR3 sequences. The TCR was taken from a man aged 18-75 years in good health. Sequencing was performed on blood T cells: a sorted CD56 or NKG2C T cell subset, CD4+ or CD8+ T cells, or bulk PBMC T cells (not recorded which). The genes are TRBV6-1 and TRBJ2-4; the TCRdb call, TRBD1, lacks DNA for checking. The CDR3 is CASYTPRGAKNIQYF.